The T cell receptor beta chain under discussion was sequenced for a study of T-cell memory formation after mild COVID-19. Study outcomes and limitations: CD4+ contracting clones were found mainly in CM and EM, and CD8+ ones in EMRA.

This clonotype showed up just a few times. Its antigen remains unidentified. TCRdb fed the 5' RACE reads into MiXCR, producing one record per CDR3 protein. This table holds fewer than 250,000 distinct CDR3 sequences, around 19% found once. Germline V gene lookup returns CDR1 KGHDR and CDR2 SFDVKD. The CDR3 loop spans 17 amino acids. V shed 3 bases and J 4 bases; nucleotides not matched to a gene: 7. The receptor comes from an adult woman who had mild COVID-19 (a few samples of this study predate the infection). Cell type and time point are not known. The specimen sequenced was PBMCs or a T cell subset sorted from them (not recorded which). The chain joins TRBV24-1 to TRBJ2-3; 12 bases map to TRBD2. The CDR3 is CATSDPMTSGRSDTQYF. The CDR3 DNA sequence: TGTGCCACCAGTGATCCGATGACTAGCGGGAGATCAGATACGCAGTATTTT.